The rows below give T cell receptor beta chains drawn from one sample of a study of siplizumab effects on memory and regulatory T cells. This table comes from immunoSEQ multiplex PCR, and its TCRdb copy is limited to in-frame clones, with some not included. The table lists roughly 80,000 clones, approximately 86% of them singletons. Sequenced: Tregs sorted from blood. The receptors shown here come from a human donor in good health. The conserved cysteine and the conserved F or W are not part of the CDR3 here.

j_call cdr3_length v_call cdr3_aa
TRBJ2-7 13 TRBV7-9 ASSLREGTSYEQY
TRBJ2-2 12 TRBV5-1 ASHGGPNTGELF
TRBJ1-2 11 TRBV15 ATSREYPYGYT
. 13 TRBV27 ASSLDGSQKYEQY
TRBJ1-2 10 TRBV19 ASSPRGDGYT
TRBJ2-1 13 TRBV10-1 ASSVSGGLGNEQF
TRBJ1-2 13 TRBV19 ASSPKTGTAYGYT
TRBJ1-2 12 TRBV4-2 ASSHGDREYGYT
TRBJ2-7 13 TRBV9 ASSPGQGRAYEQY
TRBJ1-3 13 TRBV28 AIEGTASSGNTIY
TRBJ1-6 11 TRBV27 ASRYTGNSPLH